This T cell receptor beta chain was captured by sequencing in a study of cytomegalovirus exposure and HLA in healthy donors. General study points: The records held CMV serostatus as the only immune exposure information. An analysis was carried out at a later point. It showed that HLA-associated TCR beta chains were more clonally expanded than equally common non-associated chains.

The CDR3 has 14 amino acids. Germline CDR1 reads MNHNY; CDR2 reads SVGAGI (reference sequence). The ends lost 7 bases at V and 3 bases at J; junction bases unmatched: 7. The PCR ran on 60 Vbeta and 13 Jbeta primers. Here immunoSEQ multiplex PCR was the method, and the copy in TCRdb shows in-frame clones only, minus some. The sample yields about 130,000 clones, around three quarters seen once. This clone was recorded a few times. The target antigen is unknown. The rearrangement joins TRBV6-6 to TRBJ2-7; 9 bases map to TRBD1. Specimen: PBMCs. The receptor comes from a woman aged 50 to 60 in good health and CMV-seronegative. The chain's CDR3 is CASNHPGQGYEQYF. CDR3 sequence (DNA): TGTGCCAGCAATCATCCGGGACAGGGCTACGAGCAGTACTTC.